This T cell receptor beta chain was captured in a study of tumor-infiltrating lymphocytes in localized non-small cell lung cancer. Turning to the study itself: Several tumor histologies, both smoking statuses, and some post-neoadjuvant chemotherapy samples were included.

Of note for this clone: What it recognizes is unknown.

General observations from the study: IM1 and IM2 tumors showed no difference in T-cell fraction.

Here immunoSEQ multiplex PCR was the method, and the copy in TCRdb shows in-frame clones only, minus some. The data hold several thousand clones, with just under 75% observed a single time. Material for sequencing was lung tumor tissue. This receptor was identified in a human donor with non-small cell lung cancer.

The DNA of the CDR3 is TGTGCCAGCAGCTTAGCGGGAAAGACAACAGTTCGGCAGAATGAGCAGTTCTTC. Translating it yields CASSLAGKTTVRQNEQFF. The chain uses TRBV7-9 and TRBJ2-1; D remains ambiguous. The CDR3 sequence is 18 residues long. Trimming shortened V by 0 bases and J by 7 bases, and 22 bases separated the two germline ends. CDR1 SEHNR and CDR2 FQNEAQ come from the germline V gene (reference sequence).